The rows below give T cell receptor beta chains drawn from one sample of a study of blood T cells in healthy people across ages. TCRdb used MiXCR to reprocess the 5' RACE reads, holding one entry per CDR3 protein. Among about 800,000 distinct CDR3 sequences listed, roughly 25% were seen once. These records were also assigned to another study, of T cells of mothers and their children.

Sequencing was performed on blood. The receptors were sampled from a boy aged 10-17 years in good health. The CDR3 runs from the conserved cysteine through the conserved F or W. The D gene is left open where the match is weak. A row's size may be missing; if present it is once, few, many or a size class.

NA	TRBV28	TRBJ1-1	NA	CASSTLGVPGDTEAFF	TGTGCCAGCAGTACCTTGGGGGTTCCCGGTGACACTGAAGCTTTCTTT
TRBD1	TRBV4-3	TRBJ2-2	few	CASSPETGGGELFF	TGCGCCAGCAGCCCAGAGACAGGGGGAGGGGAGCTGTTTTTT
TRBD1	TRBV29-1	TRBJ2-5	few	CSVETGHQTQYF	TGCAGCGTTGAGACAGGGCATCAGACCCAGTACTTC
TRBD1	TRBV20-1	TRBJ1-4	many	CSARDRDSGEKLFF	TGCAGTGCTAGAGACCGGGACAGCGGTGAAAAACTGTTTTTT
NA	TRBV9	TRBJ2-3	NA	CASSVEPATDTQYF	TGTGCCAGCAGCGTAGAACCAGCCACAGATACGCAGTATTTT
TRBD2	TRBV7-2	TRBJ2-7	NA	CASSLAGTSVNEQYF	TGTGCCAGCAGCTTGGCTGGGACTAGCGTTAACGAGCAGTACTTC
NA	TRBV21-1	TRBJ2-1	NA	CASYGRDDEQFF	TGTGCCAGCTATGGCAGGGACGATGAGCAGTTCTTC
NA	TRBV4-1	TRBJ1-4	many	CASSPPGEKLFF	TGCGCCAGCAGCCCGCCGGGGGAAAAACTGTTTTTT
TRBD1	TRBV7-8	TRBJ2-6	few	CASSLARRQGFSGANVLTF	TGTGCCAGCAGCTTAGCGCGCCGACAGGGGTTTTCTGGGGCCAACGTCCTGACTTTC
NA	TRBV7-2	TRBJ2-3	NA	CASSFQTGRTDTQYF	TGTGCCAGCAGCTTTCAGACAGGGAGGACAGATACGCAGTATTTT
NA	TRBV7-2	TRBJ2-3	few	CASSLTSPGADTQYF	TGTGCCAGCAGCCTGACGTCCCCCGGTGCAGATACGCAGTATTTT
TRBD2	TRBV29-1	TRBJ2-1	few	CSLGAGGRDEQFF	TGCAGCCTGGGCGCGGGAGGGAGAGATGAGCAGTTCTTC
NA	TRBV29-1	TRBJ2-5	few	CSVVGQGLGETQYF	TGCAGCGTTGTTGGTCAGGGGCTGGGGGAGACCCAGTACTTC
NA	TRBV20-1	TRBJ2-5	NA	CSASVAGYQETQYF	TGCAGTGCTAGCGTTGCGGGGTACCAAGAGACCCAGTACTTC
NA	TRBV6-1	TRBJ1-4	few	CASRTFPDGPTNEKLFF	TGTGCCAGCAGAACTTTTCCGGACGGGCCAACTAATGAAAAACTGTTTTTT
NA	TRBV29-1	TRBJ2-2	few	CSVLEDTGELFF	TGCAGCGTCCTCGAGGACACCGGGGAGCTGTTTTTT